The rows below give T cell receptor beta chains drawn from one sample of a study of shared clonotypes between healthy human individuals. Repertoires were generated with immunoSEQ multiplex PCR, while TCRdb's copy carries only in-frame clones and drops some. The table has 1.5 million to 2.5 million clones, roughly 94% seen once. The sample was naive CD8+ T cells sorted from blood. All receptors come from a man in his late teens or twenties in good health. CDR3s include the opening cysteine and the closing phenylalanine or tryptophan. D genes are given only for firm matches. A row's size may be missing; if present it is once, few, many or a size class.

d_gene,j_gene,abundance,v_gene,CDR3aa,CDR3nt
TRBD1,TRBJ2-1,once,TRBV6-5,CASRVDRGYYNEQFF,TGTGCCAGCAGGGTGGACAGGGGGTACTACAATGAGCAGTTCTTC
.,TRBJ1-4,.,TRBV30,CAWRRGDNEKLFF,TGTGCCTGGAGAAGAGGGGATAACGAAAAACTGTTTTTT
.,TRBJ2-1,.,TRBV7-9,CASSRGQYEQFF,TGTGCCAGCAGCCGCGGACAATATGAGCAGTTCTTC
.,TRBJ2-7,.,TRBV4-3,CASSQDAQGYEQYF,TGCGCCAGCAGCCAAGATGCGCAGGGATACGAGCAGTACTTC
.,TRBJ1-1,once,TRBV11-2,CASSSPLGRGNTEAFF,TGTGCCAGCAGCTCCCCGTTAGGGAGGGGGAACACTGAAGCTTTCTTT
.,TRBJ2-1,once,TRBV11-2,CASSLFPGDIINEQFF,TGTGCCAGCAGCCTCTTCCCAGGGGACATAATCAATGAGCAGTTCTTC
.,TRBJ2-3,.,TRBV18,CASSPMDIGPDTQYF,TGTGCCAGCTCACCGATGGACATAGGGCCAGATACGCAGTATTTT
.,TRBJ1-6,.,TRBV23-1,CASTSPRAFNSPLHF,TGCGCCAGCACCTCTCCCCGGGCTTTTAATTCACCCCTCCACTTT
.,TRBJ2-5,once,TRBV4-1,CASSQVRGRGPGTQYF,TGCGCCAGCAGCCAAGTGAGGGGCAGGGGCCCCGGGACCCAGTACTTC
.,TRBJ2-2,.,TRBV13,CASSPPRGTGELFF,TGTGCCAGCAGCCCCCCTCGGGGGACCGGGGAGCTGTTTTTT
.,TRBJ1-4,.,TRBV7-9,CASSSDHNEKLFF,TGTGCCAGCAGCTCGGACCATAATGAAAAACTGTTTTTT
TRBD2,TRBJ2-2,.,TRBV27,CASSPGLAHANTGELFF,TGTGCCAGCAGTCCGGGACTAGCGCACGCGAACACCGGGGAGCTGTTTTTT
TRBD1,TRBJ1-1,.,TRBV9,CASSGGQGYTEAFF,TGTGCCAGCAGCGGGGGACAGGGGTACACTGAAGCTTTCTTT
TRBD1,TRBJ2-2,.,TRBV15,CASRTGANTGELFF,TGTGCCTCTCGGACAGGGGCGAACACCGGGGAGCTGTTTTTT
.,TRBJ2-5,once,TRBV10-3,CAISDPWGQQETQYF,TGTGCCATCAGTGACCCGTGGGGACAACAAGAGACCCAGTACTTC
.,TRBJ1-1,.,TRBV5-4,CASSPRDRHTEAFF,TGTGCCAGCAGCCCCCGAGACCGACACACTGAAGCTTTCTTT
TRBD1,TRBJ1-5,.,TRBV15,CATSRGWTGPSNQPQHF,TGTGCCACCAGCAGGGGCTGGACAGGCCCGTCCAATCAGCCCCAGCATTTT
TRBD2,TRBJ2-4,.,TRBV6-5,CASSWTSGEGNIQYF,TGTGCCAGCAGTTGGACTAGCGGGGAGGGAAACATTCAGTACTTC
TRBD1,TRBJ2-7,.,TRBV4-3,CASSHGRDRGSYEQYF,TGCGCCAGCAGCCATGGTCGGGACAGGGGGTCCTACGAGCAGTACTTC
.,TRBJ1-1,.,TRBV5-5,CASSLGRGVPEAFF,TGTGCCAGCAGCTTGGGCCGGGGAGTCCCTGAAGCTTTCTTT
.,TRBJ2-7,.,TRBV5-6,CASSLLLSYEQYF,TGTGCCAGCAGCTTGTTGCTCTCCTACGAGCAGTACTTC
.,TRBJ2-5,.,TRBV28,CASSLVGFQETQYF,TGTGCCAGCAGTTTGGTCGGGTTCCAAGAGACCCAGTACTTC
.,TRBJ1-5,.,TRBV21-1,CASGGGNTGTGPPTGNQPQHF,TGTGCCAGCGGGGGGGGTAATACAGGGACTGGACCACCAACGGGCAATCAGCCCCAGCATTTT
.,TRBJ2-2,.,TRBV15,CATSRARLYTGELFF,TGTGCCACCAGCAGAGCCAGGCTATACACCGGGGAGCTGTTTTTT
.,TRBJ1-2,once,TRBV5-5,CASSVDIYGYTF,TGTGCCAGCAGCGTCGACATCTATGGCTACACCTTC